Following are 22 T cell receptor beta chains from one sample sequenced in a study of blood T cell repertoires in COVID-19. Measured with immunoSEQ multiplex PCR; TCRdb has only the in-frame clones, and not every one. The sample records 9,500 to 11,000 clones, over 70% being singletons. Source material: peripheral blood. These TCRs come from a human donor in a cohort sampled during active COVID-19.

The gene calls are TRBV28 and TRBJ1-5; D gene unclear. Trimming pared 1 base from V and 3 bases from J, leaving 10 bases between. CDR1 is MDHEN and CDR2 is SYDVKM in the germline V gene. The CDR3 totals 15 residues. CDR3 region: CASSLSSGYNQPQHF. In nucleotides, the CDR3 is TGTGCCAGCAGTTTATCGTCAGGTTACAATCAGCCCCAGCATTTT.

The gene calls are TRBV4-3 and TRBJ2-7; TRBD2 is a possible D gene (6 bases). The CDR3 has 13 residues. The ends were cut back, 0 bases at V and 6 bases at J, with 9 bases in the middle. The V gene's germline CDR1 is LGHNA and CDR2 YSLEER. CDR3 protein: CASSQERRVEQYF. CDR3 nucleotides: TGCGCCAGCAGCCAAGAGAGGAGGGTCGAGCAGTACTTC.

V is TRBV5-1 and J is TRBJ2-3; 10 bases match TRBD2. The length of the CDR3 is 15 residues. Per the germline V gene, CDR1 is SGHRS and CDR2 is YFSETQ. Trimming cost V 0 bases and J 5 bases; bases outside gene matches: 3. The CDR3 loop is CASSLGSSGRDTQYF. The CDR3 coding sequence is TGCGCCAGCAGCTTGGGCTCTAGCGGGAGAGATACGCAGTATTTT.

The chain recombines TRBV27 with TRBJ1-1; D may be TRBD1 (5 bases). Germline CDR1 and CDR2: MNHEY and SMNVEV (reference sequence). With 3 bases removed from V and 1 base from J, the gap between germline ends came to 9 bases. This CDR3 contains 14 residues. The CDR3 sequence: CASSLAGSNTEAFF. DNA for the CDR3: TGTGCCAGCAGTTTGGCAGGGTCGAACACTGAAGCTTTCTTT.

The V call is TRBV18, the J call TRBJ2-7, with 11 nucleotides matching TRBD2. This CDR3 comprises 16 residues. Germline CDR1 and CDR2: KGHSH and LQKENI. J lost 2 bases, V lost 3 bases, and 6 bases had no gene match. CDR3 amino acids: CASSPTRLAGPYEQYF. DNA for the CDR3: TGTGCCAGCTCACCCACTAGACTAGCGGGGCCCTACGAGCAGTACTTC. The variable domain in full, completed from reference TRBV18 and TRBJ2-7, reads NAGVMQNPRHLVRRRGQEARLRCSPMKGHSHVYWYRQLPEEGLKFMVYLQKENIIDESGMPKERFSAEFPKEGPSILRIQQVVRGDSAAYFCASSPTRLAGPYEQYFGPGTRLTVT.

The CDR3 sequence: CSAGSDGRGYEKLFF. CDR3 nucleotide sequence: TGCAGCGCGGGGAGTGACGGACGAGGGTATGAAAAACTGTTTTTT. J is TRBJ1-4 and V is TRBV29-1; D gene ambiguous. V lost 7 bases and J lost 6, with 21 bases in between. This CDR3 spans 15 amino acids. Germline V gene data show CDR1 as SQVTM and CDR2 as ANQGSEA.

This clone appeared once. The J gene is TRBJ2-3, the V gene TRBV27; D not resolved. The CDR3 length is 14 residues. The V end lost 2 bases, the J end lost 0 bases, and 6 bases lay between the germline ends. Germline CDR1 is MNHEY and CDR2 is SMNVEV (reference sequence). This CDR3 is CASSLMRSTDTQYF. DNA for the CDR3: TGTGCCAGCAGTTTAATGAGGAGCACAGATACGCAGTATTTT.

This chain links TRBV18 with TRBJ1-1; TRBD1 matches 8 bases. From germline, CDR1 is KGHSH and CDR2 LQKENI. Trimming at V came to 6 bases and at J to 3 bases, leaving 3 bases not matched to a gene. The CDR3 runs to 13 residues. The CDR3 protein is CASSGQGDTEAFF. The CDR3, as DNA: TGTGCCAGCTCCGGACAGGGTGACACTGAAGCTTTCTTT.

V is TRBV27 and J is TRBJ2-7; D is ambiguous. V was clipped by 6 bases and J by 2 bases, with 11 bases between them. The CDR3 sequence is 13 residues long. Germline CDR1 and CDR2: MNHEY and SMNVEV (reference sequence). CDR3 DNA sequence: TGTGCCAGCAGCCTCGCGATGACCTACGAGCAGTACTTC. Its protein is CASSLAMTYEQYF.

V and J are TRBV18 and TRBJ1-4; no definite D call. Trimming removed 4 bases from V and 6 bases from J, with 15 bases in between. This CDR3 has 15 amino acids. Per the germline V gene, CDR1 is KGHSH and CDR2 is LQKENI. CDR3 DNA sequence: TGTGCCAGCTCACTAAGACTGGGAGGGCATGAAAAACTGTTTTTT. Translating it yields CASSLRLGGHEKLFF.

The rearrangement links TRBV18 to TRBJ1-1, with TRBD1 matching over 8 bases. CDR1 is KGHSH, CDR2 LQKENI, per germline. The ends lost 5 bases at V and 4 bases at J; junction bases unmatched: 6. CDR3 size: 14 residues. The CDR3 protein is CASSSQGAFTEAFF. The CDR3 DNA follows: TGTGCCAGCTCATCCCAGGGGGCGTTCACTGAAGCTTTCTTT.

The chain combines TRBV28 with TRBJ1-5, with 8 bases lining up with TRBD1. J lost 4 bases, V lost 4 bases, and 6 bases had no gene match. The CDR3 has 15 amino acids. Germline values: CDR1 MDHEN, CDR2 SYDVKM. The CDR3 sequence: CASSSLGQGNQPQHF. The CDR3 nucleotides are TGTGCCAGCAGTTCCCTAGGACAGGGTAATCAGCCCCAGCATTTT.

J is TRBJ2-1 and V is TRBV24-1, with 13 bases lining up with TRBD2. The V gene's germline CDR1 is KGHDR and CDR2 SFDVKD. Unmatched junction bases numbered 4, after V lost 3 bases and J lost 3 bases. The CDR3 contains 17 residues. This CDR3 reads CATSDRTSGRLYNEQFF. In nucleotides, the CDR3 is TGTGCCACCAGTGATCGGACTAGCGGGAGACTCTACAATGAGCAGTTCTTC.

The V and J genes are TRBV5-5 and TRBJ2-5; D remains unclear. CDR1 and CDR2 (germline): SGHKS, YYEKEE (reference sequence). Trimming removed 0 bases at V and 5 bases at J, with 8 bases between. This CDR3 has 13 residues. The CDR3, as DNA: TGTGCCAGCAGCTTGGGGGCGTGGGAGACCCAGTACTTC. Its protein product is CASSLGAWETQYF.

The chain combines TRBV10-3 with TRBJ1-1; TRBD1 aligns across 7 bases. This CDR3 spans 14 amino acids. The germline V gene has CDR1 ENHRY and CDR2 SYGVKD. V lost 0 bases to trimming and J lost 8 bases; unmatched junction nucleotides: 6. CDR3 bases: TGTGCCATCAGTGAGTCGGGGACAGTCAGGGAAGCTTTCTTT. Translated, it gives CAISESGTVREAFF.

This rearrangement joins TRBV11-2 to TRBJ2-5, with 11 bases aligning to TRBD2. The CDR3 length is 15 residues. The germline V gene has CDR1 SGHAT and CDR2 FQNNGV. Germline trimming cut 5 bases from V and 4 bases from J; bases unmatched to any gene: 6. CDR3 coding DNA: TGTGCCAGCAGCCAAGGACTAGCGGGCACAGAGACCCAGTACTTC. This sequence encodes CASSQGLAGTETQYF.

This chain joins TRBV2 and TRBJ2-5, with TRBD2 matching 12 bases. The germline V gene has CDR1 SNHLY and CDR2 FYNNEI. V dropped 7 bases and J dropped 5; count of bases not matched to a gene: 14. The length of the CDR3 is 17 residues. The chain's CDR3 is CASKKTSGRGGTETQYF. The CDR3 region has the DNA TGTGCCAGCAAGAAGACTAGCGGGAGAGGGGGGACGGAGACCCAGTACTTC.

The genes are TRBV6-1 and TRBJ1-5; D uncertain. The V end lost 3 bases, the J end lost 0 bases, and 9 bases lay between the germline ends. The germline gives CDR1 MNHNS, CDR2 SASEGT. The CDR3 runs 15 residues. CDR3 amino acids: CASSDRYLSNQPQHF. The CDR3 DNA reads TGTGCCAGCAGTGATCGGTATCTTAGCAATCAGCCCCAGCATTTT.

In nucleotides, the CDR3 is TGTGCCAGCAGCTTATCAACAGATACGCAGTATTTT. Translating gives CASSLSTDTQYF. The rearrangement joins TRBV7-6 to TRBJ2-3; D is ambiguous. Germline CDR1 is SGHVS and CDR2 is FNYEAQ. Trimming left V 2 bases short and J 3 bases short, with 3 bases between. The length of the CDR3 is 12 residues.

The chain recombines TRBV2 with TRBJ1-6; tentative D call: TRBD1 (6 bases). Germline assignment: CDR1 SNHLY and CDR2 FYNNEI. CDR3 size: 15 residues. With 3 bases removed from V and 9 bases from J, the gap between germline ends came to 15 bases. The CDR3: CASSDLEQGVSPLHF. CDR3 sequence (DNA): TGTGCCAGCAGTGATCTGGAACAGGGCGTTTCACCCCTCCACTTT.

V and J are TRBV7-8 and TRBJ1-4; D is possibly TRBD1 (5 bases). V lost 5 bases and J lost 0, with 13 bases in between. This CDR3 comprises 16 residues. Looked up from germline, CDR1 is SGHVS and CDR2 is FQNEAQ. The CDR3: CASSPRQLATNEKLFF. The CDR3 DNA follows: TGTGCCAGCAGCCCGAGACAGCTAGCAACTAATGAAAAACTGTTTTTT.

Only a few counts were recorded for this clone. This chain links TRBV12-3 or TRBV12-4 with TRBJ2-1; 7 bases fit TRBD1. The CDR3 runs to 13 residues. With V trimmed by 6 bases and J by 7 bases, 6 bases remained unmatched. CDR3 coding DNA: TGTGCCAGCAGCCGACAGACAGGGAATGAGCAGTTCTTC. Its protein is CASSRQTGNEQFF.